This TCR beta chain appears in the sequencing data of a study of Ad26.COV2.S vaccination and SARS-CoV-2 variants. Study results and caveats: Comparability of non-spike TCR breadth was observed across vaccine and placebo recipients. Overall T cell responses may have been underestimated by the analyses of TCR breadth and depth.

About this clone itself: What it binds is not known.

V gave up 7 bases and J gave up 5 bases, with 8 bases separating them. This CDR3 contains 12 residues. The repertoire was sequenced with immunoSEQ multiplex PCR; TCRdb's copy has only in-frame clones and lacks some. The sample holds about 350,000 clones; just over 90% are singletons and the top ten take roughly 3.9%. Material: peripheral blood, obtained after recovery from COVID-19. The receptor comes from a human donor who had recovered from COVID-19. The J gene is TRBJ1-4, the V gene TRBV12-3 or TRBV12-4; no firm D call. The CDR3 reads CASTMGNEKLFF. The DNA of the CDR3 is TGTGCCAGCACCATGGGCAATGAAAAACTGTTTTTT.